Sequencing of this T cell receptor beta chain was carried out in a study of beta chain features in type 1 diabetes. Sequencing targeted expressed TCRB transcripts, as all isolated RNA had been reverse transcribed. TCRdb's table, derived via immunoSEQ multiplex PCR, lists solely in-frame clones and lacks some. Among 360,000 or so clones listed, about 20% were seen once. CDR3 length: 16 amino acids. Study-wide results and caveats: There was a moderate but significant shortening of TCRB CDR3s in all four CD4+ subsets of Type 1 diabetes patients. There were fewer insertions and more deletions at the VDJ junctions of type 1 diabetes patients.

A remark on this clone: Its antigen is currently unknown.

The sequence was collected from a young woman in good health. Sequences were obtained from naive CD4+ T cells from blood. This sequence joins TRBV12-2 and TRBJ1-2; the table's D call, TRBD1, was not checked against the DNA. TRBV12-2 is labeled a pseudogene. As DNA, the CDR3 is TGTGCAAGTCGCTTAGCCCCACAGGGGCGACAGGATGGCTACACCTTC. This sequence encodes CASRLAPQGRQDGYTF.